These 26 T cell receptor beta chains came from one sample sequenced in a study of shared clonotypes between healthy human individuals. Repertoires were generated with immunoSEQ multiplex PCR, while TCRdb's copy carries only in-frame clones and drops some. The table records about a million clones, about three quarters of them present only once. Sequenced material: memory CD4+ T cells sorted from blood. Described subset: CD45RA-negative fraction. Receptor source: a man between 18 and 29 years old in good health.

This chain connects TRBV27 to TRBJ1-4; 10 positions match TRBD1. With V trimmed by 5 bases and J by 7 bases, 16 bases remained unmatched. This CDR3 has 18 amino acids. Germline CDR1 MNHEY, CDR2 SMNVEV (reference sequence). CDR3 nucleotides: TGTGCCAGCAGTGACACTCGTGGCAGGAGGACAGGGGGTGAAAAACTGTTTTTT. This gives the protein CASSDTRGRRTGGEKLFF. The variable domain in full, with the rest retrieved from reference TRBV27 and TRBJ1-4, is EAQVTQNPRYLITVTGKKLTVTCSQNMNHEYMSWYRQDPGLGLRQIYYSMNVEVTDKGDVPEGYKVSRKEKRNFPLILESPSPNQTSLYFCASSDTRGRRTGGEKLFFGSGTQLSVL.

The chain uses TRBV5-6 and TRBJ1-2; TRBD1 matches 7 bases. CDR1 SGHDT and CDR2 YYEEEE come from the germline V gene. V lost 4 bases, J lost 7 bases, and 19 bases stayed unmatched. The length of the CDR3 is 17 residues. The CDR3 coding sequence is TGTGCCAGCAGCAGACTCGACAGGGACCCCTATCCTATTGGCTACACCTTC. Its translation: CASSRLDRDPYPIGYTF.

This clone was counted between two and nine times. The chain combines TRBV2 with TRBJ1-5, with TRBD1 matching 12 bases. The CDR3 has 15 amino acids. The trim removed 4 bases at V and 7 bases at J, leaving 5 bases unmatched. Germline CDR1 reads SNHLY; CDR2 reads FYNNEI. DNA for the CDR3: TGTGCCAGCAGTGGGGGACAGGGGGCGAGGCAGCCCCAGCATTTT. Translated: CASSGGQGARQPQHF. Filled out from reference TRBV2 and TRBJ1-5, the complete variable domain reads EPEVTQTPSHQVTQMGQEVILRCVPISNHLYFYWYRQILGQKVEFLVSFYNNEISEKSEIFDDQFSVERPDGSNFTLKIRSTKLEDSAMYFCASSGGQGARQPQHFGDGTRLSIL.

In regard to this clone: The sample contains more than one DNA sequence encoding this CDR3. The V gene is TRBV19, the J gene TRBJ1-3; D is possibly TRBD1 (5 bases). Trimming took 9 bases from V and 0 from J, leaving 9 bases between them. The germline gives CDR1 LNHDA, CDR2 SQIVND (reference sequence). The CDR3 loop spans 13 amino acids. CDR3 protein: CASSDSSGNTIYF. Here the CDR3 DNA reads TGTGCCAGCTCCGACAGCTCTGGAAACACCATATATTTT.

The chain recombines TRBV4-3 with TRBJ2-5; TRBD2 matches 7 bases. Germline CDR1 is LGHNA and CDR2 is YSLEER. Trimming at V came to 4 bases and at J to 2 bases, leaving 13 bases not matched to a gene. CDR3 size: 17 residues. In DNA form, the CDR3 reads TGCGCCAGCAGCCGGGTACTTATGGCTAGCGGACAAGAGACCCAGTACTTC. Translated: CASSRVLMASGQETQYF.

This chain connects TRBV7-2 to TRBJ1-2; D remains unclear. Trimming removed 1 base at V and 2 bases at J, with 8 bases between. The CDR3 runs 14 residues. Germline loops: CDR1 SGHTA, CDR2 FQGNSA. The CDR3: CASSLVQTNYGYTF. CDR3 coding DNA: TGTGCCAGCAGCTTAGTACAGACAAACTATGGCTACACCTTC.

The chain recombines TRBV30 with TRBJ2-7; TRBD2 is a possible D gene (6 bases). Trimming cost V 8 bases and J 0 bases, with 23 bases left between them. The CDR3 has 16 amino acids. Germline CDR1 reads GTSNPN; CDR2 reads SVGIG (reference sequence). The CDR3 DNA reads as TGTGCCCTTATACTCGGAGGGTCAGCCCGCTCCTACGAGCAGTACTTC. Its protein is CALILGGSARSYEQYF.

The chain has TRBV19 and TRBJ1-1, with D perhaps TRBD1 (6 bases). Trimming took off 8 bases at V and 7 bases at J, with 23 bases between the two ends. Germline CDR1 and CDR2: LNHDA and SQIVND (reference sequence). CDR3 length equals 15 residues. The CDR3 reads CASGLGQSNTYEAFF. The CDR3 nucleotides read TGTGCCAGTGGCCTCGGACAGTCGAATACCTATGAAGCTTTCTTT.

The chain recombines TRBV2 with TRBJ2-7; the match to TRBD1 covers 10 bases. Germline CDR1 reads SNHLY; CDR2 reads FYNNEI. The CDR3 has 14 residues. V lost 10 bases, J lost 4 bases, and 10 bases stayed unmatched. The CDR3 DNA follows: TGTGCCACCTCGAGGGACAGGGGCCGATACGAGCAGTACTTC. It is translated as CATSRDRGRYEQYF.

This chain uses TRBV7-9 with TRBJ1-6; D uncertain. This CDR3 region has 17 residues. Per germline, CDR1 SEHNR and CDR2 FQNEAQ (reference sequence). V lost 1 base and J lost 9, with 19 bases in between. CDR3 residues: CASSLGVPGRTRSPLHF. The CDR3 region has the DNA TGTGCCAGCAGCTTAGGAGTCCCGGGAAGAACTCGTTCACCCCTCCACTTT.

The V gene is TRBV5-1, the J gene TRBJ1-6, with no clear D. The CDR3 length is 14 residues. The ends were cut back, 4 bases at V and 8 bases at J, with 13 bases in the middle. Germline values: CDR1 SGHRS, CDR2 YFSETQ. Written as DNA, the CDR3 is TGCGCCAGCAGCCCAGGTTGGCGGGATTCACCCCTCCACTTT. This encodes CASSPGWRDSPLHF.

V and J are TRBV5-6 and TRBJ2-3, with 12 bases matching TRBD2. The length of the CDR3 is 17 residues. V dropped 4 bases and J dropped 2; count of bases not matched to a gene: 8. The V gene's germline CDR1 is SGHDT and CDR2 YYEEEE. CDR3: CASSPRGLAGPTDTQYF. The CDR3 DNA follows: TGTGCCAGCAGCCCACGAGGACTAGCGGGGCCCACAGATACGCAGTATTTT.

The CDR3 coding sequence is TGTGCCAGCAGCCCTAGACCTGGGGATGAGCAGTTCTTC. Residues: CASSPRPGDEQFF. The chain combines TRBV6-5 with TRBJ2-1; D is unresolved. This CDR3 is 13 amino acids long. Trimming took 6 bases from V and 8 from J, leaving 14 bases between them. In germline, CDR1 is MNHEY, CDR2 SVGAGI.

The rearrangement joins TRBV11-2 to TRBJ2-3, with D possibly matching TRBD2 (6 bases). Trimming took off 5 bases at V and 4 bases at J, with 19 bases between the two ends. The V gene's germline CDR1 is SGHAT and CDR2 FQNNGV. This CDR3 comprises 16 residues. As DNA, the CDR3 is TGTGCCAGCAGCACCACCGGGGGAAAGCCTGCAGATACGCAGTATTTT. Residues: CASSTTGGKPADTQYF.

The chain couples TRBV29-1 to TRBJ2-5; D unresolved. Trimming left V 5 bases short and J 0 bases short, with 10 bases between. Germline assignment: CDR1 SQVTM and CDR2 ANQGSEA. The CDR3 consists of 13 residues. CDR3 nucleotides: TGCAGCGTTCACTGGCCGTACCAAGAGACCCAGTACTTC. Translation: CSVHWPYQETQYF.

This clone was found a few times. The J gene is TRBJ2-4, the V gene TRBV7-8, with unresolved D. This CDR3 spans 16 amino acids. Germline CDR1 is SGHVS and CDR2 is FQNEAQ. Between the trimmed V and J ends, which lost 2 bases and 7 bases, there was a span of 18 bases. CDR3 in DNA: TGTGCCAGCAGCTTACGTACTGAGGCCAGGACCAACATTCAGTACTTC. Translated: CASSLRTEARTNIQYF.

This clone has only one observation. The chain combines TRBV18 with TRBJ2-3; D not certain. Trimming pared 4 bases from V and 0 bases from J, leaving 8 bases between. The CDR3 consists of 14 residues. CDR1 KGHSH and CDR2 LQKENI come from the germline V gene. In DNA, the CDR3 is TGTGCCAGCTCACTAACAGCGAGCACAGATACGCAGTATTTT. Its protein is CASSLTASTDTQYF. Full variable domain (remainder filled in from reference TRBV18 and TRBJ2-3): NAGVMQNPRHLVRRRGQEARLRCSPMKGHSHVYWYRQLPEEGLKFMVYLQKENIIDESGMPKERFSAEFPKEGPSILRIQQVVRGDSAAYFCASSLTASTDTQYFGPGTRLTVL.

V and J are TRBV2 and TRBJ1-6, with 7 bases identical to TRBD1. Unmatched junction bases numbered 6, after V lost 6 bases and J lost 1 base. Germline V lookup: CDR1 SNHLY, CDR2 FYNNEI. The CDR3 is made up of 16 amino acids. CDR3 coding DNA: TGTGCCAGCAGACAGGGGTTAGTGTCCTATAATTCACCCCTCCACTTT. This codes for CASRQGLVSYNSPLHF. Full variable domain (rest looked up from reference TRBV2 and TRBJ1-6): EPEVTQTPSHQVTQMGQEVILRCVPISNHLYFYWYRQILGQKVEFLVSFYNNEISEKSEIFDDQFSVERPDGSNFTLKIRSTKLEDSAMYFCASRQGLVSYNSPLHFGNGTRLTVT.

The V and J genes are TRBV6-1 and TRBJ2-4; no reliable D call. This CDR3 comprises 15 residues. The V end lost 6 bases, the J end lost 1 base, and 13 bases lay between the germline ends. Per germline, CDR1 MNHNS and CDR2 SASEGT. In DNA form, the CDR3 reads TGTGCCAGCAGCATAGGGTTGTTGGCCAAAAACATTCAGTACTTC. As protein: CASSIGLLAKNIQYF.

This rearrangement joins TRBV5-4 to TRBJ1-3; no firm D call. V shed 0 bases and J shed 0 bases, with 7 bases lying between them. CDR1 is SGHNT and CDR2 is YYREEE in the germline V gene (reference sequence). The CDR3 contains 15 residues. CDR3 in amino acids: CASSLERYSGNTIYF. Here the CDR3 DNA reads TGTGCCAGCAGCTTGGAGAGGTACTCTGGAAACACCATATATTTT.

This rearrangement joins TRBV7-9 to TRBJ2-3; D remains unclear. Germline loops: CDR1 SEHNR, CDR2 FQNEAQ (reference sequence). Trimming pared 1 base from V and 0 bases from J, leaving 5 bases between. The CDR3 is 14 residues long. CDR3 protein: CASSLVMSTDTQYF. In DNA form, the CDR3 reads TGTGCCAGCAGCTTAGTCATGAGCACAGATACGCAGTATTTT. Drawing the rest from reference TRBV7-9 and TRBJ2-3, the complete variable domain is DTGVSQNPRHKITKRGQNVTFRCDPISEHNRLYWYRQTLGQGPEFLTYFQNEAQLEKSRLLSDRFSAERPKGSFSTLEIQRTEQGDSAMYLCASSLVMSTDTQYFGPGTRLTVL.

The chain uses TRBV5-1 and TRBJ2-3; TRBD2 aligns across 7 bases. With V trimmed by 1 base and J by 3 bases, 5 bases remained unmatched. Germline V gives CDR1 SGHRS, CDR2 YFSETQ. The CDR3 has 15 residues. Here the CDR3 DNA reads TGCGCCAGCAGCTTGTCTGGGGAGGGGACAGATACGCAGTATTTT. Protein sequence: CASSLSGEGTDTQYF.

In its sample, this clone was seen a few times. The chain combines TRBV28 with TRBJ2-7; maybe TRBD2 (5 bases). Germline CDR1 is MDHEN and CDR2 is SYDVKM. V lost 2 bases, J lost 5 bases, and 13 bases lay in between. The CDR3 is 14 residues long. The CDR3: CASSLPGSEHEQYF. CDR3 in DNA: TGTGCCAGCAGTTTACCGGGGTCTGAGCACGAGCAGTACTTC.

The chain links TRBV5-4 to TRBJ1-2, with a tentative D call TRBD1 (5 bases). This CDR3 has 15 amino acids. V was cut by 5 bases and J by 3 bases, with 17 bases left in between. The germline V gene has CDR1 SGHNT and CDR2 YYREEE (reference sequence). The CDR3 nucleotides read TGTGCCAGCAGTACGGACACGCGATTTGACTATGGCTACACCTTC. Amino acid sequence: CASSTDTRFDYGYTF.

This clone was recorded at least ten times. The DNA of the CDR3 is TGTGCCAGCAGTGAACGGGCGGGGATCAACTACAATGAGCAGTTCTTC. Translation: CASSERAGINYNEQFF. V is TRBV6-1 and J is TRBJ2-1; maybe TRBD2 (6 bases). The germline V gene has CDR1 MNHNS and CDR2 SASEGT. V lost 2 bases, J lost 3 bases, and 14 bases lay in between. The length of the CDR3 is 16 residues.

Here the CDR3 reads CASSMSFQETQYF. CDR3 nucleotides: TGTGCCAGTAGTATGTCCTTCCAAGAGACCCAGTACTTC. The chain has TRBV19 and TRBJ2-5; no clear D. The CDR3 sequence is 13 residues long. The germline V gene encodes CDR1 LNHDA and CDR2 SQIVND (reference sequence). V was cut by 3 bases and J by 1 base, with 6 bases left in between.